These 19 T cell receptor beta chains were all obtained from the same sample, sequenced in a study of blood T cell repertoires in COVID-19. Only in-frame clones appear in the TCRdb table, and some are missing; sequencing was by immunoSEQ multiplex PCR. The sample consists of a few hundred thousand clones, about 91% of them appearing once. The material sequenced was peripheral blood. The receptors shown here come from a woman in her twenties or thirties with COVID-19, enrolled during active disease.

V is TRBV7-2 and J is TRBJ2-7, with TRBD2 identical over 7 bases. The J segment lost 6 bases and the V segment lost 3 bases, leaving 5 bases of the junction unmatched. CDR1 and CDR2 from the germline V gene are SGHTA and FQGNSA. The CDR3 contains 13 residues. The CDR3 coding sequence is TGTGCCAGCAGCTTTCTGGCGGGGGTCGAGCAGTACTTC. Translating gives CASSFLAGVEQYF.

Concerning this clone itself: One end of the junction is discordant with germline, which a read error may explain. The chain couples TRBV30 to TRBJ2-3; 9 bases agree with TRBD2. This CDR3 has 12 residues. Germline CDR1 reads GTSNPN; CDR2 reads SVGIG (reference sequence). The CDR3 nucleotides are TGTGCCTGGAGTACTACCGGACTAGCGCCCCATTTT. Its protein product is CAWSTTGLAPHF.

A remark on this clone: An end of the junction differs from the germline gene, which may be a read error. CDR3 in amino acids: CASTLGTGNQPQHF. CDR3 nucleotide sequence: TGTGCCAGCACCTTAGGGACAGGGAATCAGCCCCAGCATTTT. The chain couples TRBV13 to TRBJ1-5; 9 nucleotides match TRBD1. CDR1 and CDR2 from the germline V gene are PRHDT and FYEKMQ (reference sequence). The CDR3 is made up of 14 amino acids.

This clone was observed a few times. The CDR3 protein is CASTPTRTGGAVAFF. The CDR3 coding sequence is TGTGCCAGCACGCCCACCCGAACAGGGGGCGCGGTTGCTTTCTTT. The chain combines TRBV6-5 with TRBJ1-1; TRBD1 matches 9 bases. This CDR3 is built from 15 residues. V trimming: 7 bases; J trimming: 11 bases; junction bases outside the gene matches: 17. Per the germline V gene, CDR1 is MNHEY and CDR2 is SVGAGI.

The chain joins TRBV18 to TRBJ1-3; a weak D match, TRBD1 (6 bases). Germline CDR1 KGHSH, CDR2 LQKENI. CDR3 length: 14 residues. V dropped 5 bases and J dropped 2 bases, with 10 bases sitting between them. The CDR3 nucleotides are TGTGCCAGCTCAACGACAGGTACTGGAAACACCATATATTTT. It encodes CASSTTGTGNTIYF.

The chain carries TRBV5-1 and TRBJ2-3; 8 bases fit TRBD1. CDR3 length: 16 residues. The J segment lost 1 base and the V segment lost 4 bases, leaving 8 bases of the junction unmatched. CDR1 and CDR2 from the germline V gene are SGHRS and YFSETQ. CDR3 nucleotides: TGCGCCAGCAGCCGCAAGACAGGGGCCGGCACAGATACGCAGTATTTT. As protein: CASSRKTGAGTDTQYF.

The J gene is TRBJ1-5, the V gene TRBV19, with 8 bases that match TRBD1. Trimming took 4 bases from V and 4 from J; bases not matched to a gene: 6. The length of the CDR3 is 15 residues. From germline, CDR1 is LNHDA and CDR2 SQIVND (reference sequence). The CDR3 region has the DNA TGTGCCAGTAGTAGATTACAGGGGGTGAATCAGCCCCAGCATTTT. Translating it yields CASSRLQGVNQPQHF.

V gene TRBV5-1 combines with J gene TRBJ1-3; unclear D gene. The V and J ends lost 6 bases and 3 bases respectively, with 4 bases between them. This CDR3 is built from 11 residues. The germline gives CDR1 SGHRS, CDR2 YFSETQ. The CDR3 sequence is CASNSGNTIYF. As DNA, the CDR3 is TGCGCCAGCAACAGTGGAAACACCATATATTTT.

The chain employs TRBV27 and TRBJ2-7; D gene uncertain. This CDR3 contains 13 residues. From germline, CDR1 is MNHEY and CDR2 SMNVEV (reference sequence). Trimming stripped 0 bases from V and 4 bases from J, with 7 bases between. The CDR3 DNA follows: TGTGCCAGCAGTTTATCGGTTCGGTACGAGCAGTACTTC. Translated, it gives CASSLSVRYEQYF.

V and J are TRBV5-5 and TRBJ2-5, with TRBD1 matching 8 bases. The V gene end was trimmed by 2 bases and the J gene end by 3 bases; junction bases not matched to a gene: 6. The CDR3 is 15 amino acids. From germline, CDR1 is SGHKS and CDR2 YYEKEE (reference sequence). In DNA form, the CDR3 reads TGTGCCAGCAGCTTAGGGGGACAGGTTGAAGAGACCCAGTACTTC. This sequence encodes CASSLGGQVEETQYF.

The chain combines TRBV28 with TRBJ1-1, with no clear D. Germline V gene data show CDR1 as MDHEN and CDR2 as SYDVKM. Deletions cut 5 bases from V and 2 bases from J, with 12 bases between. This CDR3 has 14 amino acids. The CDR3 here is CASSPAGSNTEAFF. The CDR3 DNA reads as TGTGCCAGCAGTCCAGCAGGATCAAACACTGAAGCTTTCTTT. The variable domain in full, with the rest retrieved from reference TRBV28 and TRBJ1-1, is DVKVTQSSRYLVKRTGEKVFLECVQDMDHENMFWYRQDPGLGLRLIYFSYDVKMKEKGDIPEGYSVSREKKERFSLILESASTNQTSMYLCASSPAGSNTEAFFGQGTRLTVV.

This clone came up a few times. The J gene is TRBJ1-6, the V gene TRBV11-2, with 11 bases that match TRBD1. There are 19 residues in the CDR3. Per germline, CDR1 SGHAT and CDR2 FQNNGV. The V segment lost 5 bases and the J segment 0 bases; nucleotides outside the gene matches: 9. Written as DNA, the CDR3 is TGTGCCAGCAGCCCCGGGACAGGGGGGGTGAGCTCCTATAATTCACCCCTCCACTTT. Amino acid sequence: CASSPGTGGVSSYNSPLHF.

The chain links TRBV25-1 to TRBJ1-1; possibly TRBD1 for D (6 bases). The germline gives CDR1 MGHDK, CDR2 SYGVNS. The CDR3 is 14 residues long. Trimming took off 6 bases at V and 0 bases at J, with 11 bases between the two ends. This chain's CDR3 is CASRKDRMNTEAFF. CDR3 DNA: TGTGCCAGCAGGAAGGACAGAATGAACACTGAAGCTTTCTTT.

The chain recombines TRBV18 with TRBJ1-2, with TRBD1 matching 7 bases. Germline V gives CDR1 KGHSH, CDR2 LQKENI. The CDR3 is made up of 16 amino acids. V was pared by 1 base and J by 3 bases, with 8 bases of the junction left unmatched. CDR3 residues: CASSPRLGTDHYGYTF. In nucleotides, the CDR3 is TGTGCCAGCTCACCACGATTGGGGACAGACCACTATGGCTACACCTTC. The whole variable domain, filled in from reference TRBV18 and TRBJ1-2, reads NAGVMQNPRHLVRRRGQEARLRCSPMKGHSHVYWYRQLPEEGLKFMVYLQKENIIDESGMPKERFSAEFPKEGPSILRIQQVVRGDSAAYFCASSPRLGTDHYGYTFGSGTRLTVV.

V and J are TRBV30 and TRBJ1-2, with D perhaps TRBD1 (6 bases). In germline, CDR1 is GTSNPN, CDR2 SVGIG (reference sequence). V lost 4 bases and J lost 4, with 16 bases in between. The CDR3 extends over 14 amino acids. The CDR3 DNA reads as TGTGCCTGGACCTTGGGGGCCTTTTCCTATGGCTACACCTTC. This gives the protein CAWTLGAFSYGYTF.

The rearrangement uses TRBV18 and TRBJ2-7; the match to TRBD2 covers 11 bases. This CDR3 is 19 amino acids long. The V gene's germline CDR1 is KGHSH and CDR2 LQKENI. Trimming removed 0 bases from V and 3 bases from J; junction bases left unmatched: 13. Here the CDR3 DNA reads TGTGCCAGCTCACCACCGGGCAGAAGGTCCGGGACTAGCGGCTACGAGCAGTACTTC. Translated: CASSPPGRRSGTSGYEQYF.

The chain recombines TRBV6-4 with TRBJ2-1; 8 bases align to TRBD2. The V segment lost 3 bases and the J segment 5 bases; nucleotides outside the gene matches: 9. Germline assignment: CDR1 MRHNA and CDR2 SNTAGT. This CDR3 region has 16 residues. CDR3 region: CASSDKSGGAHNEQFF. The DNA of the CDR3 is TGTGCCAGCAGTGATAAATCCGGGGGGGCCCACAATGAGCAGTTCTTC.

A single count supports this clone. The rearrangement uses TRBV19 and TRBJ2-3; TRBD1 is a possible D gene (6 bases). CDR1 is LNHDA and CDR2 is SQIVND in the germline V gene (reference sequence). V lost 3 bases and J 6 bases, leaving 22 bases between the germline ends. CDR3 length equals 17 residues. CDR3 nucleotide sequence: TGTGCCAGTAGTATCCCCAACAACAGGGATAGGATCGATACGCAGTATTTT. Its translation: CASSIPNNRDRIDTQYF.

This clone appeared once. This chain connects TRBV6-1 to TRBJ1-5; D is perhaps TRBD1 (6 bases). This CDR3 contains 17 residues. Trimming pared 3 bases from V and 3 bases from J, leaving 18 bases between. The V gene's germline CDR1 is MNHNS and CDR2 SASEGT. The CDR3 DNA reads as TGTGCCAGCAGTGACCCCCTAACGGGACACTACAATCAGCCCCAGCATTTT. This gives the protein CASSDPLTGHYNQPQHF.